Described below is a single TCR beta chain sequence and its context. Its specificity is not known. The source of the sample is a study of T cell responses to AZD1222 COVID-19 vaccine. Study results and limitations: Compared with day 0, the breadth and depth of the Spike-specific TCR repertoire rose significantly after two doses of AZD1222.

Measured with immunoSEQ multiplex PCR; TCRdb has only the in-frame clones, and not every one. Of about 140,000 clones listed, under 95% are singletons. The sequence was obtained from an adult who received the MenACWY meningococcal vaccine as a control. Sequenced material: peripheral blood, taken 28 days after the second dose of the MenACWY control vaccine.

Here the CDR3 DNA reads TGTGCCAGCAGTCCCCCTGTAATAAATGAAGCTTTCTTT. It is translated as CASSPPVINEAFF. V is TRBV28 and J is TRBJ1-1; D gene ambiguous. The V gene lost 5 bases and the J gene lost 7 bases, with 14 bases spanning the gap. Looked up from germline, CDR1 is MDHEN and CDR2 is SYDVKM. The CDR3 loop spans 13 amino acids.